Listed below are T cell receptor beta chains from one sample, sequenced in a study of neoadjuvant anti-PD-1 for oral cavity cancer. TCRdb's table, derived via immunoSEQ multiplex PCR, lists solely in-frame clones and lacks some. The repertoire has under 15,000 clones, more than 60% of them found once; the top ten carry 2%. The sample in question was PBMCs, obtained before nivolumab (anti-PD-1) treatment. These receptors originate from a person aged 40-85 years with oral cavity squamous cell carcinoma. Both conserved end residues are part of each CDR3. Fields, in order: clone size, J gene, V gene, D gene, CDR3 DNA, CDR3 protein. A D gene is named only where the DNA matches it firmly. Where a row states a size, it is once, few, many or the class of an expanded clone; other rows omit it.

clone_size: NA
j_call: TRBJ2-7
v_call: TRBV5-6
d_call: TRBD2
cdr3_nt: TGTGCCAGCAGCTTGTTCGTTAGCGGGAGGCCACTTTACAAGCAGTACTTC
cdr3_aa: CASSLFVSGRPLYKQYF

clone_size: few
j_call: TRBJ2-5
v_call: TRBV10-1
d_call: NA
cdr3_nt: TGCGCCAGCAGTGAGTCAGGCCGTCCAGAGACCCAGTACTTC
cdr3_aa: CASSESGRPETQYF

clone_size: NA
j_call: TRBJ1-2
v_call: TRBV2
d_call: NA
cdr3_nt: TGTGCCAGCAGTGAGACAGTTGGCTACACCTTC
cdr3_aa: CASSETVGYTF

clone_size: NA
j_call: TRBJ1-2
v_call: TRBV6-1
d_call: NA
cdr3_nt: TGTGCCAGCGGATTCGACGGATTTAACTATGGCTACACCTTC
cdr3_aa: CASGFDGFNYGYTF

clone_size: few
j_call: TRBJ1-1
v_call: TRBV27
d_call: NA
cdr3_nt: TGTGCCAGCAAAAAACAGGGACCAATAAACACTGAAGCTTTCTTT
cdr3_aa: CASKKQGPINTEAFF

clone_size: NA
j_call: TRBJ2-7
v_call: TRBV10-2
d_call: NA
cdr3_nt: TGCGCCAGCAGTGAGCCCCACAGGATCTCCTACGAGCAGTACTTC
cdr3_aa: CASSEPHRISYEQYF

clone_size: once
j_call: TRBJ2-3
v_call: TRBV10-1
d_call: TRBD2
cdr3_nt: TGCGCCAGCAGTGAGTCGGGACTAGCGGGGGTCCAGGGGACGCAGTATTTT
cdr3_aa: CASSESGLAGVQGTQYF

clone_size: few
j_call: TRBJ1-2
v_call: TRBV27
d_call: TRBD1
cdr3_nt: TGTGCCAGCAGTTTTTTACAGGGGAACTATGGCTACACCTTC
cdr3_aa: CASSFLQGNYGYTF

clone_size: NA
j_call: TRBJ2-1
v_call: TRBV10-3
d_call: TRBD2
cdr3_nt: TGTGCCATCAGTGAGGGGCAAGGACTAGCGGGTCACAATGAGCAGTTCTTC
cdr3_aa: CAISEGQGLAGHNEQFF

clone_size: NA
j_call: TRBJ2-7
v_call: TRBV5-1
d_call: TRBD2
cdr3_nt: TGCGCCAGCAGCTTGTCGGCGGGGGTAAAAGAGCAGTACTTC
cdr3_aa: CASSLSAGVKEQYF

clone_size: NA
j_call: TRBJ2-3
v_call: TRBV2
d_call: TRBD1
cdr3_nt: TGTGCCAGCAGAGCGACAGGGGGCAGCACAGATACGCAGTATTTT
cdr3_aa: CASRATGGSTDTQYF

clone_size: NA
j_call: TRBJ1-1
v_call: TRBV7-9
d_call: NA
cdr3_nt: TGTGCCACCTGGGAGCTACAGGGCGGCACTGAAGCTTTCTTT
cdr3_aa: CATWELQGGTEAFF

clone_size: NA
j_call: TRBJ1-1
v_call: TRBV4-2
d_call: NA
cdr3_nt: TGTGCCAGCAGCCATCCTGGGGGCGTTGAAGCTTTCTTT
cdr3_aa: CASSHPGGVEAFF

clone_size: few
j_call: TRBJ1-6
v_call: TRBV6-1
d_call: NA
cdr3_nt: TGTGCCAGCAGTGAACGAAGGGATTCACCCCTCCACTTT
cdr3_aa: CASSERRDSPLHF

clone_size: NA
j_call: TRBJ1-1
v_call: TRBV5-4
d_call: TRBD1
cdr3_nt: TGTGCCAGCAGCCCGACCCGGCAGGGGGCTAACACTGAAGCTTTCTTT
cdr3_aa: CASSPTRQGANTEAFF

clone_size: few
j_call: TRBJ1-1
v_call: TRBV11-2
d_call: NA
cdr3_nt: TGTGCCAGCAGCGAGACAGGAAACACTGAAGCTTTCTTT
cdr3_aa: CASSETGNTEAFF

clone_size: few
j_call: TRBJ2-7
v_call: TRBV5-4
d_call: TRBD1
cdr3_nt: TGTGCCAGCAGCTTGGGGTCAGGGGGCTCCTACGAGCAGTACTTC
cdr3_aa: CASSLGSGGSYEQYF

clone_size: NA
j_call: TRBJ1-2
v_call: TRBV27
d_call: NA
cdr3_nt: TGTGCCAGCAGTTTATTGTCGGGACAAACTAACTATGGCTACACCTTC
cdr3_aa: CASSLLSGQTNYGYTF

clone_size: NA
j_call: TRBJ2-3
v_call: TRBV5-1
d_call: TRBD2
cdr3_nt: TGCGCCAGCAGCTTTGGACTAGCGGGCCTTAGCACAGATACGCAGTATTTT
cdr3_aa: CASSFGLAGLSTDTQYF

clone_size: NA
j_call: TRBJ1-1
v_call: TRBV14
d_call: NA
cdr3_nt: TGTGCCAGCAGTTACAAAACCCGAGAACAATGGACAGAGAACACTGAAGCTTTCTTT
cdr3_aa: CASSYKTREQWTENTEAFF

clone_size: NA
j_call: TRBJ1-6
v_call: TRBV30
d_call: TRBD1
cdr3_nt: TGTGCCTGGAGTACAGGGGAAGATTCACCCCTCCACTTT
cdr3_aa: CAWSTGEDSPLHF

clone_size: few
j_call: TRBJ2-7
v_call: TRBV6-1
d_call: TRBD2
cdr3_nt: TGTGCCAGCAGTCTCCCGACTAGCGGATCCTACGAGCAGTACTTC
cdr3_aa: CASSLPTSGSYEQYF

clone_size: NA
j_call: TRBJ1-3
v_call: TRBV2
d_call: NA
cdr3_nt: TGTGCCAGCAGTGAATTCTGGTCCTCTGGAAACACCATATATTTT
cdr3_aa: CASSEFWSSGNTIYF

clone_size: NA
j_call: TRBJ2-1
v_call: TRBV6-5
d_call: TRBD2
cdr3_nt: TGTGCCAGCAGCCCTAGCGGGGGGGGCAATGAGCAGTTCTTC
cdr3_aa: CASSPSGGGNEQFF

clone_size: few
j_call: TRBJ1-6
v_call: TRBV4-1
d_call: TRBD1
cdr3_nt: TGCGCCAGCAGCCACGGGACAGGGGTTACTTCACCCCTCCACTTT
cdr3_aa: CASSHGTGVTSPLHF

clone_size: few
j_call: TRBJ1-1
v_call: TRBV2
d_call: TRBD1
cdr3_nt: TGTGCCAGCAGTATTCGTGACAGGGGGGGAGCTTTCTTT
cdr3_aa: CASSIRDRGGAFF

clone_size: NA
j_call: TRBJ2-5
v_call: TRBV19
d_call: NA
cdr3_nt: TGTGCCAGGAATCCCTCTCCCCATAGCTGGGTGGAGACCCAGTACTTC
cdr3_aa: CARNPSPHSWVETQYF

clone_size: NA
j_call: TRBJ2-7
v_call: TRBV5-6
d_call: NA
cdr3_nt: TGTGCCAGCAGCTTGACTAGCAGTAACTACGAGCAGTACTTC
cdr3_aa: CASSLTSSNYEQYF

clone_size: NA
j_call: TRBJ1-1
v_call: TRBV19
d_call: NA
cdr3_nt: TGTGCCAGTAGTCTGCCGGGACGCAGGAACACTGAAGCTTTCTTT
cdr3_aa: CASSLPGRRNTEAFF

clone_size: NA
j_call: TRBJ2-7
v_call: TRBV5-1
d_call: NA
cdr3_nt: TGCGCCAGCAGCTTGAATAGGTACGAGCAGTACTTC
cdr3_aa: CASSLNRYEQYF

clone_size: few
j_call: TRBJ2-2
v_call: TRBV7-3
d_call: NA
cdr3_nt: TGTGCCAGCAGCTTAGGCGGGCAGGGGGAGCTGTTTTTT
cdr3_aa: CASSLGGQGELFF

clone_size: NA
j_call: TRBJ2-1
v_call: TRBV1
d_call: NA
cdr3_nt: TGCACCAGCAGCCAAGATCAAGGGTCCCCCTACAATGAGCAGTTCTTC
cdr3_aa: CTSSQDQGSPYNEQFF

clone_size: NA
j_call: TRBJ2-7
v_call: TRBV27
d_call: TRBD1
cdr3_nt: TGTGCCAGCAGTCTGGGACAGGGGGCTATCTACGAGCAGTACTTC
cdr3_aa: CASSLGQGAIYEQYF

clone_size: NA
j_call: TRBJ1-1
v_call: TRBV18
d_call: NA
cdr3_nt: TGTGCCAGCTCCTTTGCCTCACAGGGCTTCAGTGAAGCTTTCTTT
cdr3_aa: CASSFASQGFSEAFF

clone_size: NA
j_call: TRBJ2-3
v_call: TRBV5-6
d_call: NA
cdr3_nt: TGTGCCAGCAGCTGGGGAGTTGTTGGGTCTGGCACAGATACGCAGTATTTT
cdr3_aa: CASSWGVVGSGTDTQYF

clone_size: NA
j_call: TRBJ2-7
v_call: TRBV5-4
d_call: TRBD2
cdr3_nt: TGTGCCAGCAGCTCTAGCGGGAGGATCCACGAGCAGTACTTC
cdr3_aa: CASSSSGRIHEQYF

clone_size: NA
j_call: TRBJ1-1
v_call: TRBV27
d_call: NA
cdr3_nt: TGTGCCAGCAGTCCCTTGTCTTGGACATTGACTGAAGCTTTCTTT
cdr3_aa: CASSPLSWTLTEAFF

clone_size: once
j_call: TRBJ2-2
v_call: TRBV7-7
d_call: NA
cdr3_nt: TGTGCTAGCAGCTCGAGGAGCGGCGGGGAGCTGTTTTTT
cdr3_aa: CASSSRSGGELFF

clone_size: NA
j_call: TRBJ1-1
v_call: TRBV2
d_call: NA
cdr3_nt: TGTGCCAGCAGGACAGGCGAGTTCACTGAAGCTTTCTTT
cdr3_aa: CASRTGEFTEAFF

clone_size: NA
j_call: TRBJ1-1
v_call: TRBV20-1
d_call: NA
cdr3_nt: TGCAGTGCTCGGACAGAAGCTTTCTTT
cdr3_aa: CSARTEAFF

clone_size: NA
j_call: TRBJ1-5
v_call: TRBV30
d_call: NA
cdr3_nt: TGTGCCTGGAAGAGAGGAGGGCAGGTCAATCAGCCCCAGCATTTT
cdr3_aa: CAWKRGGQVNQPQHF

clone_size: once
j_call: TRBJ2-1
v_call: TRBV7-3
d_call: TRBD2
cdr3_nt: TGTGCCAGCAGCTCCCGGACTAGCGGGAGGGGGAATGAGCAGTTCTTC
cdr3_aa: CASSSRTSGRGNEQFF

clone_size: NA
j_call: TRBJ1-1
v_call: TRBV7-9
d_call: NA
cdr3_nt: TGTGCCAGCAGCCGGATACAGGGCATGAACACTGAAGCTTTCTTT
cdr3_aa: CASSRIQGMNTEAFF

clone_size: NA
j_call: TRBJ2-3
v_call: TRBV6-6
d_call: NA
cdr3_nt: TGTGCCAGCAGTTACTCGATAGGTTCACCAGATACGCAGTATTTT
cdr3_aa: CASSYSIGSPDTQYF

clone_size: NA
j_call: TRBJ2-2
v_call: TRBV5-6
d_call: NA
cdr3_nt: TGTGCCAGCAGCTCAGGACCGCTCCGGGAGCTGTTTTTT
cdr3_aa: CASSSGPLRELFF

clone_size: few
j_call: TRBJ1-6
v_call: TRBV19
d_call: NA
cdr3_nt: TGTGCCAGTAGGCCATCCGGGGGAAATAATTCACCCCTCCACTTT
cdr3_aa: CASRPSGGNNSPLHF

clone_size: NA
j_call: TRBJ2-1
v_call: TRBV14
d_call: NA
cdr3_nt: TGTGCCAGCAGCCAAGACCGGGGCTCCTACAATGAGCAGTTCTTC
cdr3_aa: CASSQDRGSYNEQFF

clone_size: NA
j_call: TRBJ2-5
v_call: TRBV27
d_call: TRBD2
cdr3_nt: TGTGCCAGCAGCTCCCGTTTGCGGGAGCCCCCGGAGACCCAGTACTTC
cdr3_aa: CASSSRLREPPETQYF

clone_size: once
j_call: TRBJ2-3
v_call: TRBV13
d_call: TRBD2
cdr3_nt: TGTGCCAGCAGCTCAAGACTAGCGGGAGGGCATACGCAGTATTTT
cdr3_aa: CASSSRLAGGHTQYF

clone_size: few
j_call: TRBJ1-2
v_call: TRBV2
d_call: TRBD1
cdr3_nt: TGTGCCAGCAGGGGTCGACAGGGGAACTATGGCTACACCTTC
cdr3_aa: CASRGRQGNYGYTF

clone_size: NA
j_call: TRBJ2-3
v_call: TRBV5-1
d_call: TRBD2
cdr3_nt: TGCGCCAGCAGCTTGTCGGGAGGTAGCACAGATACGCAGTATTTT
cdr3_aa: CASSLSGGSTDTQYF